This is a list of T cell receptor beta chains from one sample in a study of Graves' ophthalmopathy and Graves' hyperthyroidism. TCRdb itself ran the multiplex PCR reads through MiXCR, one entry per CDR3 protein. The sample includes around 1,000,000 distinct CDR3 sequences, about 40% seen only once; the top ten take approximately 10%. Sequencing was carried out using peripheral blood or thyroid tissue (not recorded which). All receptors come from an adult man with Graves' hyperthyroidism. CDR3s include the opening cysteine and the closing phenylalanine or tryptophan. Each record gives: V gene, J gene, D gene, clone size, CDR3 DNA, CDR3 protein. The D gene is left open where the match is weak. Clone size appears in some rows only: once, few, many, or a class for an expanded clone.

TRBV11-2	TRBJ1-6	.	.	TGTGCCAGCAGCACGCCGGGAGATAATTCACCCCTCCACTTT	CASSTPGDNSPLHF
TRBV7-9	TRBJ2-6	.	.	TGTGCCAGCAGCTCCATGGACCCCAGGGCTGGGGCCAACGTCCTGACTTTC	CASSSMDPRAGANVLTF
TRBV14	TRBJ2-7	TRBD1	.	TGTGCCAGCAGCCCTAGAGCCGGGACAGGGGTCTACGAGCAGTACTTC	CASSPRAGTGVYEQYF
TRBV20-1	TRBJ1-5	TRBD1	many	TGCAGTGCTGGCGACAGGGCCAATCAGCCCCAGCATTTT	CSAGDRANQPQHF
TRBV29-1	TRBJ2-3	TRBD2	few	TGCAGCGTATTAGCGGGGGCAAAAGGAGATACGCAGTATTTT	CSVLAGAKGDTQYF
TRBV29-1	TRBJ2-5	TRBD1	many	TGCAGCGTTGAGCCAGGGGGTCAAGAGACCCAGTACTTC	CSVEPGGQETQYF
TRBV14	TRBJ2-6	TRBD1	many	TGTGCCAGCAGCCTAAGGACAGGATACGCCTCTGGGGCCAACGTCCTGACTTTC	CASSLRTGYASGANVLTF
TRBV7-3	TRBJ2-5	TRBD1	few	TGTGCCAGCAGCTTCTGGGACAGCGAAGAGACCCAGTACTTC	CASSFWDSEETQYF
TRBV12-3/TRBV12-4	TRBJ2-6	.	.	TGTGCCACTCAGTTTGGCTCTGGGGCCAACGTCCTGACTTTC	CATQFGSGANVLTF
TRBV20-1	TRBJ2-5	.	many	TGCAGTGCTAGAGATCAGGGCACAGGGCCGACCCAGTACTTC	CSARDQGTGPTQYF
TRBV10-3	TRBJ2-5	.	once	TGTGCCATCAGTGAAAGGACAGACCAAGAGACCCAGTACTTC	CAISERTDQETQYF
TRBV20-1	TRBJ1-6	TRBD1	many	TGCAGTGCTAGAGATCCAGTGGCAGGGGGCTGGGATTCACCCCTCCACTTT	CSARDPVAGGWDSPLHF
TRBV10-3	TRBJ2-1	TRBD2	.	TGTGCCATCAGTCTAGCGGGCGGGGGATACAATGAGCAGTTCTTC	CAISLAGGGYNEQFF
TRBV29-1	TRBJ1-2	.	.	TGCAGCGTTGATACCGCAGGTTGGTCAAGGGACTATGGCTACACCTTC	CSVDTAGWSRDYGYTF
TRBV29-1	TRBJ1-2	TRBD1	many	TGCAGCGTTGAAGCACCGTCGGGACAGGGGTCGCCTAGGTATGGCTACACCTTC	CSVEAPSGQGSPRYGYTF
TRBV7-8	TRBJ2-7	.	.	TGTGCCAGCAGCCATCTAGGGAACGGGTACGAGCAGTACTTC	CASSHLGNGYEQYF
TRBV2	TRBJ2-2	.	.	TGTGCCAGCAGTGAAATCAGGGATCCTACCGGGGAGCTGTTTTTT	CASSEIRDPTGELFF
TRBV10-2	TRBJ1-1	.	many	TGCGCCAGCAGGCAGGGCTACACTGAAGCTTTCTTT	CASRQGYTEAFF
TRBV19	TRBJ1-4	.	.	TGTGCCAGTAGTATAGATCTTTCAACTAATGAAAAACTGTTTTTT	CASSIDLSTNEKLFF
TRBV12-3/TRBV12-4	TRBJ1-2	.	many	TGTGCCAGCAGTTTTGCAGGGAGCGGCTACACCTTC	CASSFAGSGYTF
TRBV7-2	TRBJ1-5	.	many	TGTGCCAGCAGCTTAAGTTTTGGGAGGGTAGGGAGCAATCAGCCCCAGCATTTT	CASSLSFGRVGSNQPQHF
TRBV10-2	TRBJ2-7	.	.	TGCCCCACCTACGAGCAGTACTTC	CPTYEQYF
TRBV19	TRBJ1-1	TRBD1	many	TGTGCCAGTAGGGACAGGGGGCTGAGGCCCGAAGCTTTCTTT	CASRDRGLRPEAFF
TRBV10-1	TRBJ2-7	.	.	TGCGCCAGCCGGCGTGATCGGGATAAACCCTACGAGCAGTACTTC	CASRRDRDKPYEQYF
TRBV6-5	TRBJ1-1	.	many	TGTGCCAGCAGTTACGCCGGGTCCCAGGAGGCTTTCTTT	CASSYAGSQEAFF
TRBV28	TRBJ2-7	.	few	TGTGCCAGCAGTTTAGGAGCCCGGGGTGGCGAGCAGTACTTC	CASSLGARGGEQYF
TRBV4-1	TRBJ2-7	.	.	TGCGCCAGCAGCCTGTCTAGTGGTGTTTACTACGAGCAGTACTTC	CASSLSSGVYYEQYF
TRBV24-1	TRBJ2-5	.	many	TGTGCCACCAGTGATTATCCGGAGGAGACCCAGTACTTC	CATSDYPEETQYF
TRBV29-1	TRBJ2-3	TRBD1	.	TGCAGCGTTGTGTATGGGACAGCAATTACAGATACGCAGTATTTT	CSVVYGTAITDTQYF
TRBV6-5	TRBJ2-7	TRBD1	few	TGTGCCAGCAGTTACTCGTCGGGACAGATCTACGAGCAGTACTTC	CASSYSSGQIYEQYF
TRBV10-1	TRBJ2-2	.	many	TGCGCCAGCAGTGATTCCGCGGGGAGCACCGGGGAGCTGTTTTTT	CASSDSAGSTGELFF
TRBV20-1	TRBJ2-7	TRBD2	few	TGCAGTGCTAGATTTGCGGGAGCCTACGAGCAGTACTTC	CSARFAGAYEQYF
TRBV20-1	TRBJ2-2	TRBD1	once	TGCAGTGCTAGAGATCTACAGGGGGCGGAAACCGGGGAGCTGTTTTTT	CSARDLQGAETGELFF
TRBV15	TRBJ2-5	TRBD1	once	TGTGCCACCAGCAGCCGACAGGGCGGCGGGGAGACCCAGTACTTC	CATSSRQGGGETQYF
TRBV11-1	TRBJ2-5	TRBD1	.	TGTGCCAGCAGCTTAGAGGGACAGTCTCAGGAGACCCAGTACTTC	CASSLEGQSQETQYF
TRBV6-5	TRBJ2-7	.	few	TGTGCCAGCACCGGGTGGGCCCCCTACGAGCAGTACTTC	CASTGWAPYEQYF
TRBV9	TRBJ1-2	TRBD1	many	TGTGCCAGCAGCGTACGAAGTTCCGGGACAGGGTTGGTGTCGGCCACCTTC	CASSVRSSGTGLVSATF
TRBV15	TRBJ2-3	.	few	TGTGCCACCAGTCGCGGGCGGATCACAGATACGCAGTATTTT	CATSRGRITDTQYF
TRBV27	TRBJ1-2	.	many	TGTGCCAGCAGTTTATCGATAGCGGAGAGCACTTATGGCTACACCTTC	CASSLSIAESTYGYTF
TRBV15	TRBJ2-5	.	.	TGTGCCACCAGCAGCGATCTTGGACAAGAGACCCAGTACTTC	CATSSDLGQETQYF
TRBV20-1	TRBJ2-3	.	.	TGCAGTGCTACAAGGTCTAGCACAGATACGCAGTATTTT	CSATRSSTDTQYF
TRBV5-1	TRBJ1-5	TRBD1	few	TGCGCCAGCAGCCCAGACAGGGGATCCGGTCAGCCCCAGCATTTT	CASSPDRGSGQPQHF
TRBV15	TRBJ2-7	TRBD2	.	TGTGCCACCAGCAGCTTTAAAGCGGGGGGACTCTACGAGCAGTACTTC	CATSSFKAGGLYEQYF
TRBV12-3/TRBV12-4	TRBJ2-7	TRBD1	.	TGTGCCAGCAGTCAACCGGGACAGGGTTTCGAGCAGTACTTC	CASSQPGQGFEQYF
TRBV10-3	TRBJ1-6	.	.	TGTGCCATCAGGGGCGGACAGACCTCTTATAATTCACCCCTCCACTTT	CAIRGGQTSYNSPLHF
TRBV7-2	TRBJ2-2	.	many	TGTGCCAGTCCTCTGCGCACCGGGGAGCTGTTTTTT	CASPLRTGELFF
TRBV28	TRBJ1-1	.	.	TGTGCCAGCAGTTTAACGACAGGAGGAGCTTTCTTT	CASSLTTGGAFF
TRBV7-3	TRBJ2-5	.	many	TGTGCCAGCAGCCCCCACTTACAAGAGACCCAGTACTTC	CASSPHLQETQYF
TRBV4-3	TRBJ2-2	.	.	TGCGCCAGCAGCAAAGACGTTGTAGGGGAGCTGTTTTTT	CASSKDVVGELFF
TRBV7-8	TRBJ2-7	TRBD2	many	TGTGCCAGCAGCCCGCTGGTTAGCGGGACCGTCGAGCAGTACTTC	CASSPLVSGTVEQYF
TRBV12-3/TRBV12-4	TRBJ1-5	.	many	TGTGCCAGCAGTTTAGCGGAGCAGCCCCAGCATTTT	CASSLAEQPQHF
TRBV29-1	TRBJ1-1	.	once	TGCAGCGTTGGACGTAGCGGGAGGGGGATTTCGACTGAAGCTTTCTTT	CSVGRSGRGISTEAFF
TRBV7-9	TRBJ1-6	.	.	TGTGCCAGCAGCTTAAGCCCTATGGCGGGGACACCCCTCCACTTT	CASSLSPMAGTPLHF
TRBV5-1	TRBJ2-7	.	.	TGCGCCAGCAGCTTGTTTGACTACTCCTACGAGCAGTACTTC	CASSLFDYSYEQYF
TRBV10-3	TRBJ1-4	TRBD1	.	TGTGCCATCAGTGAGACAGGGGCAGGTAATGAAAAACTGTTTTTT	CAISETGAGNEKLFF
TRBV6-5	TRBJ1-4	.	many	TGTGCCAGCAAACAGGGTGGTGATGAAAAACTGTTTTTT	CASKQGGDEKLFF
TRBV14	TRBJ1-6	.	many	TGTGCCAGCAGCCATTCTAGAGATGGCTATAATTCACCCCTCCACTTT	CASSHSRDGYNSPLHF